The sequence of this T cell receptor (beta chain) was determined in a study of T cells in Graves' hyperthyroidism and ophthalmopathy. The V gene end was trimmed by 5 bases and the J gene end by 6 bases; junction bases not matched to a gene: 3. The CDR3 contains 13 residues. This clonotype has at least ten counts. RNA transcripts were the template for amplifying TCR beta CDR3 regions. The HTBI set primed first-round TCR CDR3 RT-PCR. Via MiXCR, TCRdb re-called the multiplex PCR reads, giving one row per CDR3 protein. The sample lists some 690,000 distinct CDR3 sequences; 15% to 20% were seen once. The TCR originated in a man in his fifties with Graves' hyperthyroidism. Specimen: blood. V usage is TRBV12-3 or TRBV12-4 and J usage is TRBJ1-5, with TRBD1 matching 8 bases. The CDR3 loop is CASSLTGGQPQHF. The DNA for the CDR3 is TGTGCCAGCAGTCTTACAGGGGGTCAGCCCCAGCATTTT.